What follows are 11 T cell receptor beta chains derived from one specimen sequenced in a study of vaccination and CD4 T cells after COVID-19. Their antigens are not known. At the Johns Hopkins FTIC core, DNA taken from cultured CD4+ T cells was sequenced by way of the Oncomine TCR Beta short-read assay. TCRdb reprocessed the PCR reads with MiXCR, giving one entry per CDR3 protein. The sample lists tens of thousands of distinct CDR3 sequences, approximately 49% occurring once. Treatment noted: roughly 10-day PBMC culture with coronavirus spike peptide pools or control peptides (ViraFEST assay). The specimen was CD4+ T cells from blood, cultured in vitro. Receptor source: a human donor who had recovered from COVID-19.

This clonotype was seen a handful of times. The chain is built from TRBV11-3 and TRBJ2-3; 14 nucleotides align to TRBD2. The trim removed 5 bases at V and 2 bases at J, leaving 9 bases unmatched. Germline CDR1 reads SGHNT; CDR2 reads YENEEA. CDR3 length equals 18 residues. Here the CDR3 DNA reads TGTGCCAGCAGCCAGGGGACTAGCGGGGGTGTAAACACAGATACGCAGTATTTT. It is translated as CASSQGTSGGVNTDTQYF.

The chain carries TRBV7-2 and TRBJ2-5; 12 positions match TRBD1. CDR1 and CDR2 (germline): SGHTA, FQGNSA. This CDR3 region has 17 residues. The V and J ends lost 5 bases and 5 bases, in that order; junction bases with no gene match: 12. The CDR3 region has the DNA TGTGCCAGCAGCCAGAACCCCGGGACAGGGGGCTGGGAGACCCAGTACTTC. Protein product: CASSQNPGTGGWETQYF.

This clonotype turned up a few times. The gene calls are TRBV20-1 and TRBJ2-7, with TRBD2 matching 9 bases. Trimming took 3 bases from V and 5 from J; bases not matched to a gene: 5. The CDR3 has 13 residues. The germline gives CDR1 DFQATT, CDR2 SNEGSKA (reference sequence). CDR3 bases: TGCAGTGCTAGCGTAGCGGGAGTGAACGAGCAGTACTTC. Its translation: CSASVAGVNEQYF.

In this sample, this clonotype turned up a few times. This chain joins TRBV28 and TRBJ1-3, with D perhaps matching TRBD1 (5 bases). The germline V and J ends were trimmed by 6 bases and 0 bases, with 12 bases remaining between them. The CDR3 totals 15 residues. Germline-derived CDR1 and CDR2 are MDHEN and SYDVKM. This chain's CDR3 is CASSPGPYSGNTIYF. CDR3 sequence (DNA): TGTGCCAGCAGCCCAGGGCCCTACTCTGGAAACACCATATATTTT.

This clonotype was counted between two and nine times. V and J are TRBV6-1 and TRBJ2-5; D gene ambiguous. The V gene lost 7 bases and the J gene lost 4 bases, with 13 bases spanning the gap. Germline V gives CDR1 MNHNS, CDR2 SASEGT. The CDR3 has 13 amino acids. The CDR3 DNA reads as TGTGCCAGCAATCGGAAGGGCCGAGAGACCCAGTACTTC. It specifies CASNRKGRETQYF.

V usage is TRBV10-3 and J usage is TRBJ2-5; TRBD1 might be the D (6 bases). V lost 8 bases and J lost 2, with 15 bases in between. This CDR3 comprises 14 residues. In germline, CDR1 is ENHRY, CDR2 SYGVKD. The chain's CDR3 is CAISQSDRQETQYF. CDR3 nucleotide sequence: TGTGCCATCTCCCAATCGGACAGACAAGAGACCCAGTACTTC.

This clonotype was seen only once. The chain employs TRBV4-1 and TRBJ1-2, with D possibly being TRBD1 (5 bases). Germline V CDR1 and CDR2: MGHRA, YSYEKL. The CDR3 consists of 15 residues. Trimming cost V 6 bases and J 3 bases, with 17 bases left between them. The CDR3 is CASRPSRGGDYGYTF. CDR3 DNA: TGCGCCAGCAGACCAAGTAGGGGAGGGGACTATGGCTACACCTTC.

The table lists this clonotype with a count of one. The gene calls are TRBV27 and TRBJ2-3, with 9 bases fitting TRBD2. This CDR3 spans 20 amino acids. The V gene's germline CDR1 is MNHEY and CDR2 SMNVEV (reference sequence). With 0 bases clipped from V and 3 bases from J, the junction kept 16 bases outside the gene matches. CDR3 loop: CASSLSGQGVISGGTDTQYF. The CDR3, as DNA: TGTGCCAGCAGTTTATCAGGGCAGGGGGTGATAAGCGGGGGGACAGATACGCAGTATTTT.

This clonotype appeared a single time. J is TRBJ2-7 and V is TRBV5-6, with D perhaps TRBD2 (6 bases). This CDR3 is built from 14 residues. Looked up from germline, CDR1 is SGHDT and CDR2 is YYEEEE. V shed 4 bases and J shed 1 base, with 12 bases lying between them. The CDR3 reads CASSPGTLSYEQYF. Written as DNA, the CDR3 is TGTGCCAGCAGCCCCGGGACTTTGTCCTACGAGCAGTACTTC.

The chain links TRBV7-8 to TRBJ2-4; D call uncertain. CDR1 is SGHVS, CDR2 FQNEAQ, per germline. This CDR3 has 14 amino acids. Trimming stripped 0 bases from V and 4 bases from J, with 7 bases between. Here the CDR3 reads CASSLATQKNIQYF. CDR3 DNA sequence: TGTGCCAGCAGCTTAGCGACTCAGAAAAACATTCAGTACTTC.

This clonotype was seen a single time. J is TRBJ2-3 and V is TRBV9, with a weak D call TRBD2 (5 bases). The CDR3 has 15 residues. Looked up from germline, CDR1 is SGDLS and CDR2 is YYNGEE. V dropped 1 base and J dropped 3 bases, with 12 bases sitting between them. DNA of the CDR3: TGTGCCAGCAGCGTAACCCCCGGGGAAACAGATACGCAGTATTTT. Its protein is CASSVTPGETDTQYF.